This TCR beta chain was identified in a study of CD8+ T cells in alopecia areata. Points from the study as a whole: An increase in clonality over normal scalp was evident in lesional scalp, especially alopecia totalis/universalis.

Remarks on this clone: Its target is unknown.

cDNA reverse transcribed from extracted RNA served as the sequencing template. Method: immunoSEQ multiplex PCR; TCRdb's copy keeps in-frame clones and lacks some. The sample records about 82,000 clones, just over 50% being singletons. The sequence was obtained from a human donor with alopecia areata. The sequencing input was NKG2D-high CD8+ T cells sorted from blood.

CDR3 region: CASSLRENTEAFF. For the CDR3, the DNA is TGTGCCAGCAGTTTAAGGGAGAACACTGAAGCTTTCTTT. The chain carries TRBV27 and TRBJ1-1; D call uncertain. Germline CDR1 MNHEY, CDR2 SMNVEV (reference sequence). Between the trimmed V and J ends, which lost 2 bases and 1 base, there was a span of 5 bases. This CDR3 spans 13 amino acids.